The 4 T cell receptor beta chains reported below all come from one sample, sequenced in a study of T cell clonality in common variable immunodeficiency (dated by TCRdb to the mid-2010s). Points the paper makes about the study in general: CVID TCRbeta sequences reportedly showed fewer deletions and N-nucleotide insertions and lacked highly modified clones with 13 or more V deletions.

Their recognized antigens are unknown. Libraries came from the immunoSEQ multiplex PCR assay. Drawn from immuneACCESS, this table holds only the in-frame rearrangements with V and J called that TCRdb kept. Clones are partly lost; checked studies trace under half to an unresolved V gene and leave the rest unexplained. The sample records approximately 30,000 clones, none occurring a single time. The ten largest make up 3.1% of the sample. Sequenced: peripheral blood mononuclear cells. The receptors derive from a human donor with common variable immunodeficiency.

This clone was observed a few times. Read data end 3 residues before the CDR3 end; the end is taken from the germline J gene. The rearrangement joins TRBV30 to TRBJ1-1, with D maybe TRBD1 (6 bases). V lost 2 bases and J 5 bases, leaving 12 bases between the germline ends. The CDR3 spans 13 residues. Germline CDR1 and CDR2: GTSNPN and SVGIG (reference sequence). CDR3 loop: CAWSSGEWTEAFF. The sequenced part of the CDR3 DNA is TGTGCCTGGAGTTCAGGGGAGTGGACTGAA.

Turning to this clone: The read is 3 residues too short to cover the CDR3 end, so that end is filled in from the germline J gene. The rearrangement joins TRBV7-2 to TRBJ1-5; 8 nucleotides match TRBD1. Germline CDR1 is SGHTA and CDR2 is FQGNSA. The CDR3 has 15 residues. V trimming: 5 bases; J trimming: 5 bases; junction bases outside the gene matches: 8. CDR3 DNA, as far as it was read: TGTGCCAGCAGCCCAGGCGGACAGGGATATCAGCCC. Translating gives CASSPGGQGYQP. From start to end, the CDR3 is CASSPGGQGYQPQHF.

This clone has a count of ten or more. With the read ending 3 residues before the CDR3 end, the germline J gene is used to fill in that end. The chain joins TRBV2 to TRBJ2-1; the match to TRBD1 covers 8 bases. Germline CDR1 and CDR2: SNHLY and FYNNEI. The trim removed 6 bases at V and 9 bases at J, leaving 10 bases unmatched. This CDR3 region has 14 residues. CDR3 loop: CASRDRTGLSEQFF. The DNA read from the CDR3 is TGTGCCAGCAGAGATAGGACAGGGTTGAGTGAG.

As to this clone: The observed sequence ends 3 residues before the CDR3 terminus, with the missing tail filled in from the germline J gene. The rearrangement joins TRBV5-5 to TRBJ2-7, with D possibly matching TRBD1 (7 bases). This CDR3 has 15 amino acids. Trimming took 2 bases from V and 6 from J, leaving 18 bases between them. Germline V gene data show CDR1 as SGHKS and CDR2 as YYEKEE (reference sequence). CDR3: CASSFSSEGALEQYF. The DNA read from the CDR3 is TGTGCCAGCAGCTTCAGTTCGGAGGGGGCCCTCGAG.